Listed below are T cell receptor beta chains from one sample, sequenced in a study of T cells in Graves' hyperthyroidism and ophthalmopathy. Via MiXCR, TCRdb re-called the multiplex PCR reads, giving one row per CDR3 protein. The data hold around 520,000 distinct CDR3 sequences, with approximately 15% observed a single time. The material sequenced was blood. These receptors all come from a woman between 40 and 55 years old with Graves' hyperthyroidism. The CDR3 runs from the conserved cysteine through the conserved F or W. D genes are given only for firm matches. Not all rows give a size; the values are once, few, many and, for expanded clones, a class.

J	D	V	size	DNA	CDR3
TRBJ2-7	.	TRBV27	.	TGTGCCAGCAGTTTGAGGGGGGGGTTCTACGAGCAGTACTTC	CASSLRGGFYEQYF
TRBJ1-2	.	TRBV28	.	TGTGCCAGCAGTTTAAGGACATATTATGGTAATGGCTACACCTTC	CASSLRTYYGNGYTF
TRBJ2-3	TRBD2	TRBV20-1	many	TGCAGTGCCCCGTGGGCTAGCGGGAGTACAGATACGCAGTATTTT	CSAPWASGSTDTQYF
TRBJ2-3	.	TRBV7-2	many	TGTGCCAGCAGCTTACAGGGGTGGGGCACAGATACGCAGTATTTT	CASSLQGWGTDTQYF
TRBJ1-1	TRBD1	TRBV6-4	.	TGTGCCAGCAGTCGTCAATTACAGGGGGGAAACACTGAAGCTTTCTTT	CASSRQLQGGNTEAFF
TRBJ2-1	.	TRBV27	few	TGTGCCAGCAGTTTTTCACCCTCCGGACTGGGGAACAGTGAGCAGTTCTTC	CASSFSPSGLGNSEQFF
TRBJ1-1	.	TRBV7-9	few	TGTGCCAGCAGCTTAGGAAGCGCGCAGAACACTGAAGCTTTCTTT	CASSLGSAQNTEAFF
TRBJ2-1	.	TRBV9	.	TGTGCCAGCAGCGTAGAGTTGGGACTCCCCGGGGGTGAGCAGTTCTTC	CASSVELGLPGGEQFF
TRBJ2-4	TRBD1	TRBV5-1	.	TGCGCCAGCAGCTTGGGGGACAGCCGGGTCGGCATTCAGTACTTC	CASSLGDSRVGIQYF
TRBJ1-2	.	TRBV15	.	TGTGCCACCAGCAGAGGGACAGAAAACTATGGCTACACCTTC	CATSRGTENYGYTF
TRBJ2-2	TRBD2	TRBV7-9	.	TGTGCCAGCAGCTTCACCGGGACTAGCGGGGGGCCGCCGAACACCGGGGAGCTGTTTTTT	CASSFTGTSGGPPNTGELFF
TRBJ2-3	.	TRBV5-1	many	TGCGCCAGCAGCTCCCTCGACCAGGGTACGCAGTATTTT	CASSSLDQGTQYF
TRBJ1-4	.	TRBV9	many	TGTGCCAGCAGCGTAGAGTGGGGGCGCGGTGAAAAACTGTTTTTT	CASSVEWGRGEKLFF
TRBJ2-7	TRBD2	TRBV20-1	many	TGCAGTGCTGTAAAACCGACTAGCGGGAGGCCAGGGGGCGAGCAGTACTTC	CSAVKPTSGRPGGEQYF
TRBJ2-5	TRBD1	TRBV27	many	TGTGCCAGCAGTTTATTAGGGGGCGAGACCCAGTACTTC	CASSLLGGETQYF
TRBJ2-3	.	TRBV7-2	many	TGTGCCAGCAGCTTACTTAGCGTAGCGATTAACCCAGATACGCAGTATTTT	CASSLLSVAINPDTQYF
TRBJ2-7	.	TRBV11-3	many	TGTGCCAGCAGCTTAGGGGTGGGATCCTACGAGCAGTACTTC	CASSLGVGSYEQYF
TRBJ2-2	.	TRBV20-1	.	TGCAGTGCCCCGTCGGGTGGGTCGAACACCGGGGAGCTGTTTTTT	CSAPSGGSNTGELFF
TRBJ2-1	.	TRBV19	.	TGTGCCAGTAGTACGGACGGGACCTACAATGAGCAGTTCTTC	CASSTDGTYNEQFF
TRBJ1-3	.	TRBV2	many	TGTGCCAGCAGAGCCCCAGGCTCTGGAAACACCATATATTTT	CASRAPGSGNTIYF
TRBJ1-2	.	TRBV20-1	many	TGCAGTGCTAGGGACGACGGATACTACACCTTC	CSARDDGYYTF
TRBJ2-7	.	TRBV28	many	TGTGCCAGCACCCAGCAGGGGTGGACCTACGAGCAGTACTTC	CASTQQGWTYEQYF
TRBJ2-3	.	TRBV27	few	TGTGCCAGCAATTTAGTCAGGCCCTTGGCAGATACGCAGTATTTT	CASNLVRPLADTQYF
TRBJ2-3	.	TRBV7-2	many	TGTGCCAGCAGCTTCCAGGTAGTTGGAGATACGCAGTATTTT	CASSFQVVGDTQYF
TRBJ1-1	.	TRBV7-2	many	TGTGCCAGCAGCTCAGACGGACAAAGCACTGAAGCTTTCTTT	CASSSDGQSTEAFF
TRBJ2-7	TRBD2	TRBV6-4	.	TGTGCCAGCAGTGATATCGAACTAGCGGAAAGCTCCTACGAGCAGTACTTC	CASSDIELAESSYEQYF
TRBJ2-6	.	TRBV20-1	many	TGCAGTGCTAGAGGACAGGGAGGTTCCGGGGCCAACGTCCTGACTTTC	CSARGQGGSGANVLTF
TRBJ1-1	.	TRBV4-2	.	TGTGCCAGCAGCCAAGATGTATACCCTACCGCCATGTACACTGAAGCTTTCTTT	CASSQDVYPTAMYTEAFF
TRBJ1-2	TRBD1	TRBV5-6	few	TGTGCCAGCACTCGGGGGACAGTTGCGGGCTATGGCTACACCTTC	CASTRGTVAGYGYTF
TRBJ2-1	TRBD2	TRBV20-1	.	TGCAGTGCTCCGGGGATTAGCGGGGGGAGGATGTACAATGAGCAGTTCTTC	CSAPGISGGRMYNEQFF
TRBJ1-5	.	TRBV18	many	TGTGCCAGCTCACCAAAGGACGTCGGTTATCAGCCCCAGCATTTT	CASSPKDVGYQPQHF
TRBJ2-2	.	TRBV28	many	TGTGCCAGCAGTTTGTACAGGGCCAACACCGGGGAGCTGTTTTTT	CASSLYRANTGELFF
TRBJ1-4	.	TRBV20-1	few	TGCAGTGCTCCAGGGAAGACTAATGAAAAACTGTTTTTT	CSAPGKTNEKLFF
TRBJ2-7	TRBD1	TRBV20-1	many	TGCAGTGCTCCAGGACAGGGGGAACGGGAGCAGTACTTC	CSAPGQGEREQYF
TRBJ2-1	TRBD2	TRBV6-1	many	TGTGCCAGCACCGAAGTAGTGACTAGCCCCTACAATGAGCAGTTCTTC	CASTEVVTSPYNEQFF
TRBJ1-2	.	TRBV5-1	many	TGCGCCAGCAGCTTGGAGACAGCTTACTATGGCTACACCTTC	CASSLETAYYGYTF
TRBJ1-4	.	TRBV28	few	TGTGCCAGCAGTTTAGACCCAACTAATGAAAAACTGTTTTTT	CASSLDPTNEKLFF
TRBJ2-4	.	TRBV30	few	TGTGCCTGGAGCCACCAGGGGGGAACTAAATTAGCCAAAAACATTCAGTACTTC	CAWSHQGGTKLAKNIQYF
TRBJ2-1	.	TRBV9	few	TGTGCCGGCAGCGTAGCTTCGGGAGATTTCAATGAGCAGTTCTTC	CAGSVASGDFNEQFF
TRBJ2-5	.	TRBV2	.	TGTGCCAGCAGTGAGATTTGGGAGACCCAGTACTTC	CASSEIWETQYF
TRBJ2-1	.	TRBV28	many	TGTGCCTTAAACGGACGAGGACGGTCGAACAATGAGCAGTTCTTC	CALNGRGRSNNEQFF
TRBJ2-1	.	TRBV2	many	TGTGCCAGCAGTGAAGTAACGTCAAAGGACAATGAGCAGTTCTTC	CASSEVTSKDNEQFF
TRBJ2-1	TRBD2	TRBV10-3	many	TGTGCCATCACCCAGGCTAGCGGGGAGAGCTCCTACAATGAGCAGTTCTTC	CAITQASGESSYNEQFF
TRBJ1-3	.	TRBV20-1	.	TGCAGTGCTAGAGAGTCCGAGAGGGTTGGAAACACCATATATTTT	CSARESERVGNTIYF
TRBJ1-1	TRBD1	TRBV5-4	few	TGTGCCAGCAGCTTGGTGCAGGGGGCCGGGAAGGCTTTCTTT	CASSLVQGAGKAFF
TRBJ2-7	TRBD1	TRBV6-1	many	TGTGCCAGCAGGACGACAGGGGGCGCGTTGGAGCAGTACTTC	CASRTTGGALEQYF
TRBJ2-1	TRBD2	TRBV6-1	many	TGTGCCAGCAGCCCACGGACTAGCGGGCCTTATACCTACAATGAGCAGTTCTTC	CASSPRTSGPYTYNEQFF
TRBJ2-6	.	TRBV11-2	.	TGTGCCAGCAGCCCCGCAGGGGCTGGGGCCAACGTCCTGACTTTC	CASSPAGAGANVLTF
TRBJ2-7	.	TRBV4-1	.	TGCGCCAGCAGCGTCCTCGCAGGGGCTCACGAGCAGTACTTC	CASSVLAGAHEQYF
TRBJ1-1	.	TRBV7-2	many	TGTGCCAGCAGCTTAGAACAGTACACTGAAGCTTTCTTT	CASSLEQYTEAFF
TRBJ2-1	.	TRBV5-1	many	TGCGCCAGCAGCTTAACAGGAGATGAGCAGTTCTTC	CASSLTGDEQFF
TRBJ2-2	.	TRBV19	.	TGTGCCAGTAGTATATTCGGAAGAGAGCGGACCGGGGAGCTGTTTTTT	CASSIFGRERTGELFF
TRBJ2-2	TRBD2	TRBV19	.	TGTGCCAGTATGGAACTAGCGGGAGTAGGTACCGGGGAGCTGTTTTTT	CASMELAGVGTGELFF
TRBJ2-7	TRBD2	TRBV7-8	many	TGTGCCAGCAGCTTAGCTAGCGGGAGACCCGGGGAGCAGTACTTC	CASSLASGRPGEQYF
TRBJ2-3	TRBD2	TRBV20-1	.	TGCAGTGCTAGTGGACTAGCGGGATTCACAGATACGCAGTATTTT	CSASGLAGFTDTQYF
TRBJ1-1	.	TRBV20-1	few	TGCAGTGCTTCGGGAATGAACACTGAAGCTTTCTTT	CSASGMNTEAFF
TRBJ2-5	TRBD2	TRBV5-1	many	TGCGCCAGCAGCCTGACTAGCGGAGAGGGGCAAGAGACCCAGTACTTC	CASSLTSGEGQETQYF
TRBJ1-1	TRBD1	TRBV4-1	.	TGCGCCAGCAGCCAAGATGTAGGGACAGGCACTGAAGCTTTCTTT	CASSQDVGTGTEAFF
TRBJ1-3	.	TRBV18	few	TGTGCCAGCTCACCAATCACGGGGTCTGGAAACACCATATATTTT	CASSPITGSGNTIYF